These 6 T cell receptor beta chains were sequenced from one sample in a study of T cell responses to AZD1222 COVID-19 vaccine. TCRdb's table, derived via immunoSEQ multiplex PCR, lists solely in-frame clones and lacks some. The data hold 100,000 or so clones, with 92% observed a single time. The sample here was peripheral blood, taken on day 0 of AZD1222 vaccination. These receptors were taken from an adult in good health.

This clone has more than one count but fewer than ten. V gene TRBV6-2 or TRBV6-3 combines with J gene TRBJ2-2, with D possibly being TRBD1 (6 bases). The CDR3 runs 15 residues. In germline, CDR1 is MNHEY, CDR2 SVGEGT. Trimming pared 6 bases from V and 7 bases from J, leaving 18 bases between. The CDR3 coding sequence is TGTGCCAGCAGCCAGTCGGCAGGGGTCGGCGGGGAGCTGTTTTTT. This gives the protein CASSQSAGVGGELFF.

The DNA for the CDR3 is TGCGCCAGCAACACTGGGACAGGAAGGGCGGGCAATCAGCCCCAGCATTTT. As protein: CASNTGTGRAGNQPQHF. This chain uses TRBV23-1 with TRBJ1-5, with 8 bases lining up with TRBD1. TRBV23-1 falls under the ORF class, with uncertain function. The CDR3 has 17 amino acids. The V gene end was trimmed by 7 bases and the J gene end by 2 bases; junction bases not matched to a gene: 13.

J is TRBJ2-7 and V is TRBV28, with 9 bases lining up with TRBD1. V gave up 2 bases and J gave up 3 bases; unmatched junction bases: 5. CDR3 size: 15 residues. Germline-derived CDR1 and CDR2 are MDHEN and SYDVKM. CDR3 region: CASSLGGQGGYEQYF. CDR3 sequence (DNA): TGTGCCAGCAGTTTAGGGGGACAGGGTGGCTACGAGCAGTACTTC. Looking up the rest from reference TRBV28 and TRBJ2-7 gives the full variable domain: DVKVTQSSRYLVKRTGEKVFLECVQDMDHENMFWYRQDPGLGLRLIYFSYDVKMKEKGDIPEGYSVSREKKERFSLILESASTNQTSMYLCASSLGGQGGYEQYFGPGTRLTVT.

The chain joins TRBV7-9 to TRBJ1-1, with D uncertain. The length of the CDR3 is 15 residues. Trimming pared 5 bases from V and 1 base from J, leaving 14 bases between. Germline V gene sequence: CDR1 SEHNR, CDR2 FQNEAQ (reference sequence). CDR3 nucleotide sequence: TGTGCCAGCAGCGCCCGTCGGGGATCGAACACTGAAGCTTTCTTT. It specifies CASSARRGSNTEAFF.

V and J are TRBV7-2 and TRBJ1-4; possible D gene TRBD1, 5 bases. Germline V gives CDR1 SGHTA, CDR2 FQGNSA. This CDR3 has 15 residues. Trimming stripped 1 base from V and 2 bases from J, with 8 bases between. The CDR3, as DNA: TGTGCCAGCAGCTTAGAGGGGCTTACTAATGAAAAACTGTTTTTT. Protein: CASSLEGLTNEKLFF.

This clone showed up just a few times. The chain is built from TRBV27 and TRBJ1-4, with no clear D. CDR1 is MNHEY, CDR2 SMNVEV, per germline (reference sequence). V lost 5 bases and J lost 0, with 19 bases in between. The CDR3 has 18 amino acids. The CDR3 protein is CASSLFWQEAATNEKLFF. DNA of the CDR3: TGTGCCAGCAGTCTTTTCTGGCAGGAGGCCGCAACTAATGAAAAACTGTTTTTT.